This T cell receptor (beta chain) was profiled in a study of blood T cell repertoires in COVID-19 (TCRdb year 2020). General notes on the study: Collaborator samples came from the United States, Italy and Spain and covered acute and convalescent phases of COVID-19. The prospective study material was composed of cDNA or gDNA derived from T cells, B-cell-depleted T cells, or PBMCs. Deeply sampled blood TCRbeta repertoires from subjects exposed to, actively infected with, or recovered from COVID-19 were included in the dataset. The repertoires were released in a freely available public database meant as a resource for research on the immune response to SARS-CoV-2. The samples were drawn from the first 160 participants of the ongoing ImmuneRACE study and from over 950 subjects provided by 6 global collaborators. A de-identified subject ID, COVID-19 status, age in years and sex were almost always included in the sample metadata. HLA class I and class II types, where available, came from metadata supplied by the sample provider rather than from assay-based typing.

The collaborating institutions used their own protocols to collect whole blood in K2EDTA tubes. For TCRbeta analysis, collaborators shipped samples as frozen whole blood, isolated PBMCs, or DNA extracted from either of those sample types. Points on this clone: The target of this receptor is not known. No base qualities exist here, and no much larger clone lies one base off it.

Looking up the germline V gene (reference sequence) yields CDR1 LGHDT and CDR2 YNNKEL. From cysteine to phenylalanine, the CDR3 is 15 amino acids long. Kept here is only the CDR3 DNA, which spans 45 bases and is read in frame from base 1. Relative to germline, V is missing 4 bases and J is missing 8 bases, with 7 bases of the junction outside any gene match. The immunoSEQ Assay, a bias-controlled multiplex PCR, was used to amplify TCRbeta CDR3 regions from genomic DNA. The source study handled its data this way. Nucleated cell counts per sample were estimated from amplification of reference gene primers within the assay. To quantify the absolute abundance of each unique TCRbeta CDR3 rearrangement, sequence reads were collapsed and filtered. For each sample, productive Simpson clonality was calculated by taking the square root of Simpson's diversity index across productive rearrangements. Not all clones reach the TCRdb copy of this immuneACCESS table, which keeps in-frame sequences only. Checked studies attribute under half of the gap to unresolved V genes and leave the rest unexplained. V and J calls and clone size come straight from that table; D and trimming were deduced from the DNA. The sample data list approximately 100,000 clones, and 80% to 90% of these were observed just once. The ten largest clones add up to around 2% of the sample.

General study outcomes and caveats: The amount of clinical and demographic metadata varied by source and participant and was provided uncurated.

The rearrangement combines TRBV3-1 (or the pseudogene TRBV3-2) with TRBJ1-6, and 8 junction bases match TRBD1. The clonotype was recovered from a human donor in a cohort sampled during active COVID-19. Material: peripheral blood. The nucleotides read TGTGCCAGCAGCCCCTGGACAGGGTTCTATTCACCCCTCCACTTT. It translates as CASSPWTGFYSPLHF.